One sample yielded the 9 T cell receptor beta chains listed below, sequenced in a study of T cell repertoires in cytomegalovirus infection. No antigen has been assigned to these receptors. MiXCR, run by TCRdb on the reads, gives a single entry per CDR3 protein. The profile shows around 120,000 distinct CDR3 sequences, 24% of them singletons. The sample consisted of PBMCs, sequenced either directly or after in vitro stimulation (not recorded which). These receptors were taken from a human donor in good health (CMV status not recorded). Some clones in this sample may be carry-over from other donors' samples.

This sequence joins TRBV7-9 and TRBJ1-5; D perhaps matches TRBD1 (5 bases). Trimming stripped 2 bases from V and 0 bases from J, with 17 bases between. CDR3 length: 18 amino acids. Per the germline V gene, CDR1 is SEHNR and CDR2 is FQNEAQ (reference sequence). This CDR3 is CASSLWLRTGGSNQPQHF. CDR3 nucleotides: TGTGCCAGCAGCTTATGGCTCAGGACGGGGGGTAGCAATCAGCCCCAGCATTTT.

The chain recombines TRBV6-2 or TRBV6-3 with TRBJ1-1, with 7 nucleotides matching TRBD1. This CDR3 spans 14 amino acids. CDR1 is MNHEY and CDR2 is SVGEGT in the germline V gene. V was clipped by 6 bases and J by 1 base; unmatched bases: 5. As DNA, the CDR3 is TGTGCCAGCAGACAGGGGTTTCCGAACACTGAAGCTTTCTTT. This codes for CASRQGFPNTEAFF.

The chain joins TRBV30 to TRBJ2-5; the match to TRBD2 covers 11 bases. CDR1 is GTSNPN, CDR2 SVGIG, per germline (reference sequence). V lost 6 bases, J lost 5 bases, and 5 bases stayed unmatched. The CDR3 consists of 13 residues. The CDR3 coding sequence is TGTGCCTGTGGGACTAGCGGTCCGGAGACCCAGTACTTC. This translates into CACGTSGPETQYF. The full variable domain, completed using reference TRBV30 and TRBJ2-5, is SQTIHQWPATLVQPVGSPLSLECTVEGTSNPNLYWYRQAAGRGLQLLFYSVGIGQISSEVPQNLSASRPQDRQFILSSKKLLLSDSGFYLCACGTSGPETQYFGPGTRLLVL.

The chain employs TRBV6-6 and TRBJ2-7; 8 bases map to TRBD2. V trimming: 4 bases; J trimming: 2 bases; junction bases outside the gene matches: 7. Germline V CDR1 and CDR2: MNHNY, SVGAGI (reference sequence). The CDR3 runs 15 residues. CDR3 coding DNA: TGTGCCAGCAGTTTAGCGGGAACGACTCCCTACGAGCAGTACGTC. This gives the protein CASSLAGTTPYEQYV.

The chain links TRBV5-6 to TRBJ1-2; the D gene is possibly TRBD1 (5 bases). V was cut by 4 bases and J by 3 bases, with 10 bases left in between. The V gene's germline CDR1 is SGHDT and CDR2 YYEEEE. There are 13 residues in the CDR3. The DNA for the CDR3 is TGTGCCAGCAGCACCGGGACCGACTATGGCTACACCTTC. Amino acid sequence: CASSTGTDYGYTF.

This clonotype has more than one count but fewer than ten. CDR3 protein: CASSGTVIYGYTF. The CDR3 DNA reads TGTGCCAGCAGTGGGACAGTGATCTATGGCTACACCTTC. This rearrangement joins TRBV28 to TRBJ1-2; 7 bases are a match to TRBD1. V dropped 5 bases and J dropped 4; count of bases not matched to a gene: 4. The germline CDR1 and CDR2 sequences are MDHEN and SYDVKM. The CDR3 is made up of 13 amino acids.

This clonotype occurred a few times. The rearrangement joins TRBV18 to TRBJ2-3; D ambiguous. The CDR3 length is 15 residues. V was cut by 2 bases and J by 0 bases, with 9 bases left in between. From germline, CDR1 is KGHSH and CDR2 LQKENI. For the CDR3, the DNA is TGTGCCAGCTCACCAGGGCTGGGCAGCACAGATACGCAGTATTTT. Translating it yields CASSPGLGSTDTQYF.

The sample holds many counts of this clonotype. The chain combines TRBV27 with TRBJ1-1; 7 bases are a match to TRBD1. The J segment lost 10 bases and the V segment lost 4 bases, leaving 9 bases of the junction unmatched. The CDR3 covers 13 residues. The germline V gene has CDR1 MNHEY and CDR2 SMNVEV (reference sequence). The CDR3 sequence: CASSSGGGRIAFF. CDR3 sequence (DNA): TGTGCCAGCAGTTCTGGAGGGGGCCGGATAGCTTTCTTT.

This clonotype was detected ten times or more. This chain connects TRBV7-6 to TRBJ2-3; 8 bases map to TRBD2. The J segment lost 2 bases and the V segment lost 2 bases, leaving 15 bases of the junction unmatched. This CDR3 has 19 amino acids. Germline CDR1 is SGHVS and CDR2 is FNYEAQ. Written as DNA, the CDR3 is TGTGCCAGCAGCTTAAGGGGGAATTTGGCGGGAGGCCTCACAGATACGCAGTATTTT. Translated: CASSLRGNLAGGLTDTQYF. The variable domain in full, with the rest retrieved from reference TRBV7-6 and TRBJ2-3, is GAGVSQSPRYKVTKRGQDVALRCDPISGHVSLYWYRQALGQGPEFLTYFNYEAQQDKSGLPNDRFSAERPEGSISTLTIQRTEQRDSAMYRCASSLRGNLAGGLTDTQYFGPGTRLTVL.